A selection of T cell receptor beta chains follows, all from one sample in a study of T-cell reconstitution after alpha-beta-depleted transplantation in children. TCRdb analysed the PCR reads with MiXCR anew, one entry per CDR3 protein. Counted here are 100,000 to 120,000 distinct CDR3 sequences, around 6.4% occurring once; the ten biggest clones make up 20% to 25%. The sequencing used PBMCs, mostly from graft donor cells, collected 360 days after TCRalphabeta/CD19-depleted stem cell transplant. These receptors all come from a male patient aged 2-9 years who had a stem cell transplant for acute lymphoblastic leukemia, so the T cells may come from the graft donor. CDR3s leave out the opening cysteine and the closing phenylalanine or tryptophan.

J gene	V gene	CDR3 protein
TRBJ2-2	TRBV5-8	ASSLPGQGTGELF
TRBJ2-1	TRBV28	ASSRRGRSYNEQF
TRBJ2-7	TRBV28	ASSLSTGGYEQY
TRBJ2-2	TRBV4-2	ASSQPGKGAGYGELF
TRBJ2-1	TRBV2	ASSHSTGVDPPGGQF
TRBJ2-3	TRBV2	ASSLGKSTDTQY
TRBJ2-3	TRBV4-3	ASSQDLAGDRADTQY
TRBJ2-1	TRBV29-1	SVGSPPLAGSSYNEQF
TRBJ2-4	TRBV27	ASSLLGTTGNIQY
TRBJ2-3	TRBV4-3	ASSQDRLAGGRTQY
TRBJ1-1	TRBV7-9	ASSPALNTEAF
TRBJ2-3	TRBV9	ASSVGSTDTQY
TRBJ1-5	TRBV4-2	ASSQERTGPNQPQH